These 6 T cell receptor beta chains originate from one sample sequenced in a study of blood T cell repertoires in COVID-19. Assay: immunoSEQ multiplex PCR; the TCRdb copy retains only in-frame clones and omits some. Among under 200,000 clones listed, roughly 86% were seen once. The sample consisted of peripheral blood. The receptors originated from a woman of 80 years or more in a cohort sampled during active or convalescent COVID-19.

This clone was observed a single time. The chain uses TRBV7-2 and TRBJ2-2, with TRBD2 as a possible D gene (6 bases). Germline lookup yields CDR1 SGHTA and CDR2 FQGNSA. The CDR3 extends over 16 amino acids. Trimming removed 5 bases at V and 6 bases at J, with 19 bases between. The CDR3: CASSIVSVREAGELFF. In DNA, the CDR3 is TGTGCCAGCAGCATAGTTAGCGTCAGGGAGGCCGGGGAGCTGTTTTTT. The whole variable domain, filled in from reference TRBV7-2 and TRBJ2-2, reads GAGVSQSPSNKVTEKGKDVELRCDPISGHTALYWYRQSLGQGLEFLIYFQGNSAPDKSGLPSDRFSAERTGGSVSTLTIQRTQQEDSAVYLCASSIVSVREAGELFFGEGSRLTVL.

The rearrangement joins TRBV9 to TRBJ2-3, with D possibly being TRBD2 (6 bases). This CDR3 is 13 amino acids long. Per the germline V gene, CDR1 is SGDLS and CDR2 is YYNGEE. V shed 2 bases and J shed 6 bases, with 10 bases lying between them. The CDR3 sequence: CASSVPGTDTQYF. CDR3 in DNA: TGTGCCAGCAGCGTTCCCGGGACTGATACGCAGTATTTT.

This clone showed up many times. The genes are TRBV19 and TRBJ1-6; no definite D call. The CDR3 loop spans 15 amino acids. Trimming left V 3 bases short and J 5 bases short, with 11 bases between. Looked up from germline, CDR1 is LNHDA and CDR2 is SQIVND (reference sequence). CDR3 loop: CASSIGQAHNSPLHF. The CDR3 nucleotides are TGTGCCAGTAGTATTGGGCAGGCCCATAATTCACCCCTCCACTTT.

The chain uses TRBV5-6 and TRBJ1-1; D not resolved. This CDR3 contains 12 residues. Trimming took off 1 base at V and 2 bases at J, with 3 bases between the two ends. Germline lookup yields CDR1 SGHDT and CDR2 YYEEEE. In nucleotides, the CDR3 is TGTGCCAGCAGCTTGTATAACACTGAAGCTTTCTTT. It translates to CASSLYNTEAFF.

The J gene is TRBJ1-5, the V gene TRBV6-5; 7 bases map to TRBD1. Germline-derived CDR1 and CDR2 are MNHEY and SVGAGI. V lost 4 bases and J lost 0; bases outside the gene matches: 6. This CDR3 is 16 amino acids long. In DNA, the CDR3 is TGTGCCAGCAGTTTACGACAGGGTTATAGCAATCAGCCCCAGCATTTT. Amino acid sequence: CASSLRQGYSNQPQHF.

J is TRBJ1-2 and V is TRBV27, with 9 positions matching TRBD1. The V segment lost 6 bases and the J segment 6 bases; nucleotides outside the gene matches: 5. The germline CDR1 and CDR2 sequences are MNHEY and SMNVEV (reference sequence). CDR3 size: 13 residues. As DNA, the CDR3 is TGTGCCAGCAGGTTACAGGGGGCGGATGGCTACACCTTC. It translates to CASRLQGADGYTF.